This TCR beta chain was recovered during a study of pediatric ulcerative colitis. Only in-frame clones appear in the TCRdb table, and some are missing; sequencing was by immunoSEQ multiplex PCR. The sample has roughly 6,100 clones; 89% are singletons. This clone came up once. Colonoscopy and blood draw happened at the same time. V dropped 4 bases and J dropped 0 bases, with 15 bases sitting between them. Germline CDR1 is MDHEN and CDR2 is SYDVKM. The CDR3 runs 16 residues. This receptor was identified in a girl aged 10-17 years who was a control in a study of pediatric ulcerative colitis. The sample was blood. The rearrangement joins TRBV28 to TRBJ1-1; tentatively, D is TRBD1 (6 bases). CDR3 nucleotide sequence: TGTGCCAGCAGTTACCCAGGGGCCGCCATGAACACTGAAGCTTTCTTT. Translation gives CASSYPGAAMNTEAFF.